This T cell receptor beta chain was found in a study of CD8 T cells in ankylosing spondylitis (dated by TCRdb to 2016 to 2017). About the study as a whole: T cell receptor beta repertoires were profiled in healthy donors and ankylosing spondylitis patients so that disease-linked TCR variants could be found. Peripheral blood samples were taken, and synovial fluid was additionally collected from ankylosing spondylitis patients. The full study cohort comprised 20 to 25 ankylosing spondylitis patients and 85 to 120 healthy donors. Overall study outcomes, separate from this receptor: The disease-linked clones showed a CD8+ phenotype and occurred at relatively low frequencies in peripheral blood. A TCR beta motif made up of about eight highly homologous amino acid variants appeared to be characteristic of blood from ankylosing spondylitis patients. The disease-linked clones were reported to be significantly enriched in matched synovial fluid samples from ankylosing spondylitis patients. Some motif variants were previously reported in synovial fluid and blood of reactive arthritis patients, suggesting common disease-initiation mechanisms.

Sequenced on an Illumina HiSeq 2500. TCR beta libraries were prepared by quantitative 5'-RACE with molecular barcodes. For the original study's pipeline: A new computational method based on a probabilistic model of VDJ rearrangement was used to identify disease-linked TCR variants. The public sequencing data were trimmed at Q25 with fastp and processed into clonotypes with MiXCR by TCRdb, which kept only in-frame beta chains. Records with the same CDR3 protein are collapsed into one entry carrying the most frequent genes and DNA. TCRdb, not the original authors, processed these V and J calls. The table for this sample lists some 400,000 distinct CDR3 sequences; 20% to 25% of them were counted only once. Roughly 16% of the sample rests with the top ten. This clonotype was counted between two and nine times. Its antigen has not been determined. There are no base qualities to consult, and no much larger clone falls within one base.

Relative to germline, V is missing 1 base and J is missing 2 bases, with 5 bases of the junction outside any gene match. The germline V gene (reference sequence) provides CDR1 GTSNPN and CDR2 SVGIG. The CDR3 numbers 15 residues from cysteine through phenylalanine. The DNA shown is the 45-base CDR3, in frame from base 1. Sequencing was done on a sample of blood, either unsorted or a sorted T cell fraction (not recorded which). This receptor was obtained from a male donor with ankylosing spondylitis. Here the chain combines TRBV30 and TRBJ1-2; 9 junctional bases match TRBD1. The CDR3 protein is CAWSAGQGINYGYTF. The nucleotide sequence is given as TGTGCCTGGAGTGCGGGACAGGGCATAAACTATGGCTACACCTTC.